The 29 T cell receptor beta chains below all came from one sample that was sequenced in a study of cytomegalovirus exposure and HLA in healthy donors. In the PCR, 60 Vbeta and 13 Jbeta primers were used. Repertoires were generated with immunoSEQ multiplex PCR, while TCRdb's copy carries only in-frame clones and drops some. The sample has fewer than 200,000 clones, approximately 77% seen once. The sample comprised PBMCs. The receptors derive from a male donor in good health and CMV-seropositive.

The chain joins TRBV15 to TRBJ1-4; D is unclear. The length of the CDR3 is 20 residues. The germline V gene encodes CDR1 LNHNV and CDR2 YYDKDF (reference sequence). The germline V and J ends were trimmed by 4 bases and 0 bases, with 24 bases remaining between them. This CDR3 reads CATSKLGAGWVLSTNEKLFF. The CDR3 DNA sequence: TGTGCCACCAGCAAGCTTGGAGCGGGGTGGGTCTTGTCAACTAATGAAAAACTGTTTTTT. Complete variable domain (other parts from reference TRBV15 and TRBJ1-4): DAMVIQNPRYQVTQFGKPVTLSCSQTLNHNVMYWYQQKSSQAPKLLFHYYDKDFNNEADTPDNFQSRRPNTSFCFLDIRSPGLGDTAMYLCATSKLGAGWVLSTNEKLFFGSGTQLSVL.

The chain uses TRBV13 and TRBJ2-1; 9 bases line up with TRBD2. The V gene end was trimmed by 2 bases and the J gene end by 4 bases; junction bases not matched to a gene: 3. The CDR3 is 15 residues long. Looked up from germline, CDR1 is PRHDT and CDR2 is FYEKMQ (reference sequence). CDR3 in amino acids: CASSLRAGGYNEQFF. In DNA, the CDR3 is TGTGCCAGCAGCTTACGAGCGGGGGGTTACAATGAGCAGTTCTTC.

The rearrangement uses TRBV27 and TRBJ1-1, with TRBD1 as a possible D gene (6 bases). Germline CDR1 and CDR2: MNHEY and SMNVEV (reference sequence). Trimming pared 3 bases from V and 1 base from J, leaving 15 bases between. The CDR3 runs to 16 residues. The CDR3 nucleotides read TGTGCCAGCAGTTTTTATGGGGGCCGCAAGAACACTGAAGCTTTCTTT. Its translation: CASSFYGGRKNTEAFF.

The chain joins TRBV4-3 to TRBJ1-6; D possibly corresponds to TRBD1 (6 bases). Germline CDR1 LGHNA, CDR2 YSLEER. V lost 0 bases and J 10 bases, leaving 13 bases between the germline ends. This CDR3 spans 15 amino acids. The CDR3 loop reads CASSQEYRAGSPLHF. Here the CDR3 DNA reads TGCGCCAGCAGCCAAGAATACAGGGCAGGGTCACCCCTCCACTTT.

CDR3 in DNA: TGTGCCAGCAGTACCTCGGGGGAGACCCAGTACTTC. Translating it yields CASSTSGETQYF. The rearrangement links TRBV2 to TRBJ2-5; a weak D match, TRBD2 (5 bases). The CDR3 loop spans 12 amino acids. Trimming stripped 5 bases from V and 5 bases from J, with 9 bases between. The germline V gene has CDR1 SNHLY and CDR2 FYNNEI.

The chain is built from TRBV7-2 and TRBJ2-7, with TRBD1 identical over 9 bases. This CDR3 comprises 15 residues. CDR1 is SGHTA and CDR2 is FQGNSA in the germline V gene. Germline trimming cut 6 bases from V and 5 bases from J; bases unmatched to any gene: 11. This chain's CDR3 is CASRSEGTGFHEQYF. For the CDR3, the DNA is TGTGCCAGCAGGAGCGAAGGGACAGGGTTCCACGAGCAGTACTTC.

The genes are TRBV27 and TRBJ1-1, with TRBD1 matching over 7 bases. CDR3 length: 15 amino acids. Germline V gene data show CDR1 as MNHEY and CDR2 as SMNVEV (reference sequence). Unmatched junction bases numbered 8, after V lost 5 bases and J lost 2 bases. The CDR3 region has the DNA TGTGCCAGCAGTACCCCGACAGGGTTCAACACTGAAGCTTTCTTT. Amino acid sequence: CASSTPTGFNTEAFF.

The chain links TRBV10-3 to TRBJ1-5; D is uncertain. The germline gives CDR1 ENHRY, CDR2 SYGVKD. The CDR3 length is 12 residues. Trimming removed 6 bases from V and 5 bases from J, with 8 bases in between. CDR3 in DNA: TGTGCCATCAGCCCCCGGGATCAGCCCCAGCATTTT. Protein product: CAISPRDQPQHF.

The chain uses TRBV4-3 and TRBJ2-7, with D tentatively TRBD2 (5 bases). V was clipped by 0 bases and J by 0 bases, with 12 bases between them. Looked up from germline, CDR1 is LGHNA and CDR2 is YSLEER. This CDR3 comprises 16 residues. The CDR3 loop is CASSQDPPGSSYEQYF. Written as DNA, the CDR3 is TGCGCCAGCAGCCAAGATCCCCCGGGGAGCTCCTACGAGCAGTACTTC.

The rearrangement links TRBV30 to TRBJ1-2; D unclear. Per germline, CDR1 GTSNPN and CDR2 SVGIG (reference sequence). The CDR3 consists of 13 residues. V was pared by 0 bases and J by 1 base, with 6 bases between. CDR3 in DNA: TGTGCCTGGAGTGTCGGTTTTAACTATGGCTACACCTTC. This gives the protein CAWSVGFNYGYTF.

The V and J genes are TRBV4-2 and TRBJ2-5; 12 bases align to TRBD1. The better agreement between TRBJ2-7 and the DNA end casts doubt on the J call. CDR1 is LGHNA and CDR2 is YNFKEQ in the germline V gene. The CDR3 is made up of 15 amino acids. CDR3 amino acids: CASSRDRGRPYEQYF. The DNA of the CDR3 is TGTGCCAGCAGCCGGGACAGGGGGCGACCCTACGAGCAGTACTTC.

The V call is TRBV7-8, the J call TRBJ2-7; D uncertain. Deletions cut 5 bases from V and 1 base from J, with 3 bases between. CDR3 length: 11 residues. Germline assignment: CDR1 SGHVS and CDR2 FQNEAQ. The CDR3 is CASSPSYEQYF. The CDR3 region has the DNA TGTGCCAGCAGCCCTTCCTACGAGCAGTACTTC.

The V and J genes are TRBV28 and TRBJ1-5; TRBD1 matches at 10 bases. Trimming cost V 5 bases and J 0 bases; bases outside gene matches: 13. The CDR3 runs 19 residues. The germline V gene encodes CDR1 MDHEN and CDR2 SYDVKM. The CDR3 nucleotides are TGTGCCAGCAGTCTACAGACAGGGGGCGGATTCTATAGCAATCAGCCCCAGCATTTT. Its translation is CASSLQTGGGFYSNQPQHF.

J is TRBJ2-1 and V is TRBV9; 7 nucleotides align to TRBD2. V lost 4 bases to trimming and J lost 0 bases; unmatched junction nucleotides: 4. There are 15 residues in the CDR3. The germline CDR1 and CDR2 sequences are SGDLS and YYNGEE. CDR3 in DNA: TGTGCCAGCAGCTACGGGAGGAGCTCCTACAATGAGCAGTTCTTC. It translates to CASSYGRSSYNEQFF.

The CDR3 loop is CASSLRQGNTGELFF. The CDR3 bases are TGCGCCAGCAGCTTGCGCCAGGGAAACACCGGGGAGCTGTTTTTT. The J gene is TRBJ2-2, the V gene TRBV5-1; a weak D match, TRBD1 (5 bases). Between the trimmed V and J ends, which lost 1 base and 2 bases, there was a span of 9 bases. Germline V gene data show CDR1 as SGHRS and CDR2 as YFSETQ. The CDR3 runs to 15 residues.

The chain carries TRBV19 and TRBJ1-5, with D uncertain. V lost 3 bases to trimming and J lost 3 bases, with 12 bases between them. Germline values: CDR1 LNHDA, CDR2 SQIVND (reference sequence). The CDR3 is 15 residues long. DNA for the CDR3: TGTGCCAGTAGTATGCTCGGCCAGGTCAATCAGCCCCAGCATTTT. It codes for CASSMLGQVNQPQHF.

V and J are TRBV5-1 and TRBJ2-1; 11 bases match TRBD2. The V and J ends lost 1 base and 7 bases, in that order; junction bases with no gene match: 7. This CDR3 is built from 16 residues. CDR1 is SGHRS and CDR2 is YFSETQ in the germline V gene. This CDR3 is CASSLSSGGASNEQFF. DNA of the CDR3: TGCGCCAGCAGCTTGAGTAGCGGGGGGGCGAGTAATGAGCAGTTCTTC. Full variable domain (missing parts from reference TRBV5-1 and TRBJ2-1): KAGVTQTPRYLIKTRGQQVTLSCSPISGHRSVSWYQQTPGQGLQFLFEYFSETQRNKGNFPGRFSGRQFSNSRSEMNVSTLELGDSALYLCASSLSSGGASNEQFFGPGTRLTVL.

This clone was detected only once. The rearrangement uses TRBV27 and TRBJ1-6; a possible D gene is TRBD1 (5 bases). Germline CDR1 reads MNHEY; CDR2 reads SMNVEV (reference sequence). CDR3 size: 15 residues. V shed 4 bases and J shed 8 bases, with 15 bases lying between them. The CDR3 nucleotides read TGTGCCAGCAGTTCCCCTCGGGGGAGGGATTCACCCCTCCACTTT. Translating gives CASSSPRGRDSPLHF.

V and J are TRBV19 and TRBJ1-6, with TRBD1 matching over 7 bases. V dropped 4 bases and J dropped 8; count of bases not matched to a gene: 2. The length of the CDR3 is 13 residues. In germline, CDR1 is LNHDA, CDR2 SQIVND (reference sequence). The CDR3 here is CASSTTGDSPLHF. The CDR3 DNA follows: TGTGCCAGTAGTACCACAGGGGATTCACCCCTCCACTTT. The whole variable domain, filled in from reference TRBV19 and TRBJ1-6, reads DGGITQSPKYLFRKEGQNVTLSCEQNLNHDAMYWYRQDPGQGLRLIYYSQIVNDFQKGDIAEGYSVSREKKESFPLTVTSAQKNPTAFYLCASSTTGDSPLHFGNGTRLTVT.

This clone is a singleton in its sample. The chain couples TRBV5-1 to TRBJ2-7, with D perhaps matching TRBD2 (7 bases). With 3 bases removed from V and 2 bases from J, the gap between germline ends came to 18 bases. The CDR3 spans 16 residues. CDR1 SGHRS and CDR2 YFSETQ come from the germline V gene. The CDR3 reads CASSYHTGGGPYEQYF. The CDR3 coding sequence is TGCGCCAGCAGCTACCATACGGGGGGCGGACCCTACGAGCAGTACTTC.

This clone was counted between two and nine times. The rearrangement joins TRBV30 to TRBJ1-1, with D possibly matching TRBD1 (5 bases). CDR1 is GTSNPN, CDR2 SVGIG, per germline (reference sequence). V lost 5 bases, J lost 2 bases, and 9 bases lay in between. This CDR3 is 12 amino acids long. The CDR3: CAWQQANTEAFF. CDR3 DNA sequence: TGTGCCTGGCAACAGGCCAACACTGAAGCTTTCTTT.

This chain joins TRBV16 and TRBJ2-1; maybe TRBD2 (6 bases). Per the germline V gene, CDR1 is KGHSY and CDR2 is FQNENV. This CDR3 has 15 amino acids. V was pared by 4 bases and J by 2 bases, with 12 bases between. CDR3 region: CASSRSGFTYNEQFF. In DNA, the CDR3 is TGTGCCAGCAGCCGCAGCGGGTTCACCTACAATGAGCAGTTCTTC.

The V gene is TRBV25-1, the J gene TRBJ2-3, with a possible D match to TRBD1 (6 bases). CDR1 MGHDK and CDR2 SYGVNS come from the germline V gene. The CDR3 spans 13 residues. Trimming removed 10 bases from V and 3 bases from J, with 14 bases in between. Written as DNA, the CDR3 is TGTGCCACCCGCAGGGGTAGGACAGATACGCAGTATTTT. Its translation: CATRRGRTDTQYF. Filled out from reference TRBV25-1 and TRBJ2-3, the complete variable domain reads EADIYQTPRYLVIGTGKKITLECSQTMGHDKMYWYQQDPGMELHLIHYSYGVNSTEKGDLSSESTVSRIRTEHFPLTLESARPSHTSQYLCATRRGRTDTQYFGPGTRLTVL.

The genes are TRBV5-6 and TRBJ2-1; no reliable D call. CDR1 is SGHDT, CDR2 YYEEEE, per germline. The CDR3 spans 15 residues. V was clipped by 1 base and J by 2 bases, with 10 bases between them. CDR3 nucleotide sequence: TGTGCCAGCAGCTTGATCGGTAAAGCCTACAATGAGCAGTTCTTC. Protein product: CASSLIGKAYNEQFF.

The rearrangement joins TRBV6-1 to TRBJ2-2, with 11 bases identical to TRBD1. Germline CDR1 is MNHNS and CDR2 is SASEGT. The V segment lost 6 bases and the J segment 5 bases; nucleotides outside the gene matches: 5. This CDR3 is built from 15 residues. CDR3 amino acids: CASRPGTGGTGELFF. CDR3 sequence (DNA): TGTGCCAGCAGACCCGGGACAGGGGGTACCGGGGAGCTGTTTTTT.

The chain links TRBV2 to TRBJ2-3, with D unresolved. The CDR3 extends over 14 amino acids. V dropped 6 bases and J dropped 4 bases, with 14 bases sitting between them. Germline loops: CDR1 SNHLY, CDR2 FYNNEI. CDR3 bases: TGTGCCAGCAGCATCCTTCAGAGGTCAGATACGCAGTATTTT. Protein product: CASSILQRSDTQYF.

CDR3 in DNA: TGTGCCAGCAGTTGGGCCTCCGCACAATTGAACACTGAAGCTTTCTTT. Translated: CASSWASAQLNTEAFF. This chain links TRBV6-5 with TRBJ1-1; D remains ambiguous. Germline V gene data show CDR1 as MNHEY and CDR2 as SVGAGI. V gave up 4 bases and J gave up 0 bases, with 15 bases separating them. The CDR3 is 16 amino acids.

CDR3: CASSKGREETQYF. The DNA of the CDR3 is TGTGCCAGCAGCAAGGGGCGAGAAGAGACCCAGTACTTC. This chain joins TRBV21-1 and TRBJ2-5; TRBD1 was called by the table and not checked on the DNA. TRBV21-1 is a known pseudogene. The CDR3 spans 13 residues.

The chain uses TRBV7-2 and TRBJ2-7; possible D gene TRBD2, 5 bases. V was cut by 1 base and J by 6 bases, with 19 bases left in between. The germline V gene encodes CDR1 SGHTA and CDR2 FQGNSA. This CDR3 comprises 16 residues. The CDR3: CASSLVGAYAAGEQYF. DNA of the CDR3: TGTGCCAGCAGCTTAGTAGGTGCGTACGCTGCGGGCGAGCAGTACTTC.